The 8 T cell receptor beta chains given below trace back to one sample, sequenced in a study of blood T cell repertoires in COVID-19. Only in-frame clones appear in the TCRdb table, and some are missing; sequencing was by immunoSEQ multiplex PCR. The sample yields more than 150,000 clones, 82% seen once. The specimen was PBMCs or T cells enriched from blood (not recorded which). The source of these receptors is a man aged 50-59 years who had recovered from COVID-19.

The CDR3 coding sequence is TGTGCCAGCTCTAGCGAGGGTTACAATGAGCAGTTCTTC. Its protein product is CASSSEGYNEQFF. This chain uses TRBV12-3 or TRBV12-4 with TRBJ2-1; TRBD2 might be the D (6 bases). Trimming removed 8 bases at V and 4 bases at J, with 12 bases between. The CDR3 runs to 13 residues.

The CDR3 spells CASSLVSSGPMYTQYF. Here the CDR3 DNA reads TGTGCCAGCAGCTTAGTTTCTAGCGGCCCCATGTATACGCAGTATTTT. This sequence joins TRBV7-2 and TRBJ2-3; TRBD2 agrees at 7 bases. The CDR3 loop spans 16 amino acids. Unmatched junction bases numbered 11, after V lost 1 base and J lost 7 bases. Germline V gives CDR1 SGHTA, CDR2 FQGNSA.

Only one count was recorded for this clone. CDR3 nucleotides: TGTGCCATCAGTGAGTTATCAGGGGTTGCTGAGCAGTTCTTC. Translation gives CAISELSGVAEQFF. V and J are TRBV10-3 and TRBJ2-1; D possibly corresponds to TRBD1 (6 bases). This CDR3 comprises 14 residues. The V and J ends lost 1 base and 9 bases respectively, with 13 bases between them. Germline lookup yields CDR1 ENHRY and CDR2 SYGVKD.

The sample holds one count of this clone. The rearrangement links TRBV5-4 to TRBJ1-1; tentatively, D is TRBD1 (5 bases). Per the germline V gene, CDR1 is SGHNT and CDR2 is YYREEE (reference sequence). CDR3 size: 16 residues. V lost 6 bases to trimming and J lost 4 bases, with 22 bases between them. In DNA form, the CDR3 reads TGTGCCAGCACCTTCACCCAGGGTCCGGGAGTCACTGAAGCTTTCTTT. This codes for CASTFTQGPGVTEAFF.

This clone was picked up a small number of times. The CDR3 region has the DNA TGTGCCACCAGTGCCCGGGAGGTCCAGTACTTC. It is translated as CATSAREVQYF. J is TRBJ2-5 and V is TRBV24-1, with 7 bases identical to TRBD2. CDR3 size: 11 residues. Germline V gene sequence: CDR1 KGHDR, CDR2 SFDVKD. V lost 5 bases to trimming and J lost 10 bases; unmatched junction nucleotides: 3.

The chain has TRBV7-2 and TRBJ1-6, with a possible D match to TRBD1 (5 bases). Between the trimmed V and J ends, which lost 1 base and 4 bases, there was a span of 11 bases. CDR1 and CDR2 from the germline V gene are SGHTA and FQGNSA. CDR3 size: 16 residues. The CDR3 sequence: CASSLGQGRYNSPLHF. DNA for the CDR3: TGTGCCAGCAGCTTAGGGCAGGGCCGATATAATTCACCCCTCCACTTT.

This clone was seen once. The V call is TRBV18, the J call TRBJ1-1; possibly TRBD1 for D (6 bases). V lost 5 bases and J 5 bases, leaving 12 bases between the germline ends. The CDR3 totals 13 residues. Germline lookup yields CDR1 KGHSH and CDR2 LQKENI. Written as DNA, the CDR3 is TGTGCCAGCTCAGGGAGGGGGGATACTGAAGCTTTCTTT. The encoded protein is CASSGRGDTEAFF.

The sample holds a few counts of this clone. The J gene is TRBJ1-3, the V gene TRBV5-1; unclear D gene. The CDR3 has 18 residues. CDR1 and CDR2 (germline): SGHRS, YFSETQ. Deletions cut 1 base from V and 0 bases from J, with 17 bases between. CDR3 DNA: TGCGCCAGCAGCTTGAATAGACAAGGCCCCAACTCTGGAAACACCATATATTTT. Translated: CASSLNRQGPNSGNTIYF.